Presented here are 27 T cell receptor beta chains from one specimen sequenced in a study of shared clonotypes between healthy human individuals. Generated by immunoSEQ multiplex PCR, the TCRdb table keeps only in-frame clones and is missing some. The sample has 730,000 or so clones, roughly 70% seen once. The sequenced material came from memory CD4+ T cells sorted from blood. Subset denoted: CD45RA-negative fraction. These receptor sequences come from a woman under 40 in good health.

The rearrangement links TRBV5-6 to TRBJ1-2, with D perhaps TRBD1 (6 bases). V lost 2 bases to trimming and J lost 4 bases, with 12 bases between them. Germline V gene lookup returns CDR1 SGHDT and CDR2 YYEEEE. CDR3 length equals 14 residues. CDR3 nucleotides: TGTGCCAGCAGCTTATACAGGGAAGGCTATGGCTACACCTTC. This codes for CASSLYREGYGYTF. The full variable domain, with the rest looked up from reference TRBV5-6 and TRBJ1-2, is DAGVTQSPTHLIKTRGQQVTLRCSPKSGHDTVSWYQQALGQGPQFIFQYYEEEERQRGNFPDRFSGHQFPNYSSELNVNALLLGDSALYLCASSLYREGYGYTFGSGTRLTVV.

The J gene is TRBJ2-7, the V gene TRBV5-1; D is perhaps TRBD1 (5 bases). V was clipped by 7 bases and J by 2 bases, with 16 bases between them. The germline V gene has CDR1 SGHRS and CDR2 YFSETQ. The CDR3 consists of 14 residues. The CDR3 reads CASGTGLSPYEQYF. In nucleotides, the CDR3 is TGCGCCAGCGGAACAGGTCTTTCTCCCTACGAGCAGTACTTC. Variable domain in full (rest from reference TRBV5-1 and TRBJ2-7): KAGVTQTPRYLIKTRGQQVTLSCSPISGHRSVSWYQQTPGQGLQFLFEYFSETQRNKGNFPGRFSGRQFSNSRSEMNVSTLELGDSALYLCASGTGLSPYEQYFGPGTRLTVT.

The rearrangement links TRBV10-3 to TRBJ2-3; 14 bases align to TRBD2. The CDR3 contains 17 residues. The V segment lost 5 bases and the J segment 5 bases; nucleotides outside the gene matches: 9. CDR1 ENHRY and CDR2 SYGVKD come from the germline V gene. In nucleotides, the CDR3 is TGTGCCATCAGTCCCGGGACTAGCGGGAGTGGGGTAGATACGCAGTATTTT. Its translation: CAISPGTSGSGVDTQYF.

This chain uses TRBV7-9 with TRBJ2-5, with 10 bases lining up with TRBD2. CDR3 size: 17 residues. V gave up 5 bases and J gave up 2 bases; unmatched junction bases: 11. Germline lookup yields CDR1 SEHNR and CDR2 FQNEAQ (reference sequence). The CDR3 spells CASSPLPGTSVQETQYF. The CDR3 coding sequence is TGTGCCAGCAGCCCTCTTCCCGGGACTAGCGTACAAGAGACCCAGTACTTC.

This clone showed up just a few times. The chain combines TRBV27 with TRBJ2-1, with a weak D call TRBD1 (6 bases). V lost 2 bases, J lost 2 bases, and 13 bases lay in between. The germline gives CDR1 MNHEY, CDR2 SMNVEV (reference sequence). The CDR3 covers 16 residues. CDR3 residues: CASSLETGPPYNEQFF. CDR3 coding DNA: TGTGCCAGCAGTTTAGAGACAGGTCCTCCCTACAATGAGCAGTTCTTC.

The sample holds a few counts of this clone. This rearrangement joins TRBV5-4 to TRBJ2-6; D is perhaps TRBD1 (6 bases). Per the germline V gene, CDR1 is SGHNT and CDR2 is YYREEE (reference sequence). The V end lost 5 bases, the J end lost 0 bases, and 9 bases lay between the germline ends. This CDR3 has 15 amino acids. CDR3 sequence reads: CASSKDSSGANVLTF. CDR3 nucleotides: TGTGCCAGCAGTAAGGACAGCTCTGGGGCCAACGTCCTGACTTTC.

The chain has TRBV28 and TRBJ1-2, with TRBD1 matching 8 bases. The length of the CDR3 is 12 residues. The V gene end was trimmed by 6 bases and the J gene end by 8 bases; junction bases not matched to a gene: 5. CDR1 and CDR2 from the germline V gene are MDHEN and SYDVKM. As DNA, the CDR3 is TGTGCCAGCAGCCGACAGGGGTCCGGCTACACCTTC. Its translation: CASSRQGSGYTF.

Only one count was recorded for this clone. The chain recombines TRBV11-2 with TRBJ1-1, with D perhaps matching TRBD1 (6 bases). Germline V gene lookup returns CDR1 SGHAT and CDR2 FQNNGV. The V and J ends lost 3 bases and 8 bases respectively, with 16 bases between them. This CDR3 is 14 amino acids long. DNA of the CDR3: TGTGCCAGCAGCTTTCAAAGGAACCAGGGGGAAGCTTTCTTT. Its protein is CASSFQRNQGEAFF. The whole variable domain, filled in from reference TRBV11-2 and TRBJ1-1, reads EAGVAQSPRYKIIEKRQSVAFWCNPISGHATLYWYQQILGQGPKLLIQFQNNGVVDDSQLPKDRFSAERLKGVDSTLKIQPAKLEDSAVYLCASSFQRNQGEAFFGQGTRLTVV.

Worth noting for this clone: This CDR3 is also generated by other DNA sequences in the sample. J is TRBJ2-1 and V is TRBV5-1; 12 nucleotides line up with TRBD2. This CDR3 comprises 15 residues. Germline V gene data show CDR1 as SGHRS and CDR2 as YFSETQ. V dropped 4 bases and J dropped 7; count of bases not matched to a gene: 6. The CDR3 region is CASSLGLAGMNEQFF. Written as DNA, the CDR3 is TGCGCCAGCAGCCTCGGACTAGCGGGAATGAATGAGCAGTTCTTC.

The chain links TRBV28 to TRBJ2-1, with D unresolved. With 10 bases removed from V and 0 bases from J, the gap between germline ends came to 16 bases. The CDR3 is made up of 15 amino acids. CDR1 is MDHEN and CDR2 is SYDVKM in the germline V gene. CDR3 sequence (DNA): TGTGCCATCGATAGGCTCATTAGCTCCTACAATGAGCAGTTCTTC. This encodes CAIDRLISSYNEQFF. Variable domain in full (rest from reference TRBV28 and TRBJ2-1): DVKVTQSSRYLVKRTGEKVFLECVQDMDHENMFWYRQDPGLGLRLIYFSYDVKMKEKGDIPEGYSVSREKKERFSLILESASTNQTSMYLCAIDRLISSYNEQFFGPGTRLTVL.

V gene TRBV28 combines with J gene TRBJ2-7, with D maybe TRBD1 (5 bases). Germline CDR1 reads MDHEN; CDR2 reads SYDVKM. V lost 1 base and J lost 2, with 12 bases in between. This CDR3 region has 15 residues. The CDR3 region has the DNA TGTGCCAGCAGTTTATATCTTAGGACACCCTACGAGCAGTACTTC. This gives the protein CASSLYLRTPYEQYF.

The rearrangement links TRBV6-5 to TRBJ1-3; maybe TRBD1 (5 bases). Germline V gene sequence: CDR1 MNHEY, CDR2 SVGAGI. V lost 6 bases to trimming and J lost 7 bases, with 13 bases between them. The CDR3 has 13 amino acids. The CDR3 reads CASSQGDYNTIYF. The CDR3 nucleotides read TGTGCCAGCAGCCAAGGGGATTACAACACCATATATTTT.

V and J are TRBV19 and TRBJ2-7, with D perhaps matching TRBD2 (6 bases). V was clipped by 4 bases and J by 2 bases, with 12 bases between them. The CDR3 contains 14 residues. Germline CDR1 LNHDA, CDR2 SQIVND (reference sequence). CDR3 nucleotides: TGTGCCAGTAGTACGCCGGGACTCACCTACGAGCAGTACTTC. As protein: CASSTPGLTYEQYF.

The chain carries TRBV19 and TRBJ1-4; D is undetermined. From germline, CDR1 is LNHDA and CDR2 SQIVND (reference sequence). The CDR3 spans 17 residues. The V end lost 4 bases, the J end lost 0 bases, and 15 bases lay between the germline ends. The CDR3, as DNA: TGTGCCAGTAGTACCCACTCGTCAGTCGCAACTAATGAAAAACTGTTTTTT. It is translated as CASSTHSSVATNEKLFF.

The V call is TRBV27, the J call TRBJ2-1; D uncertain. The CDR3 extends over 13 amino acids. The V end was cut by 2 bases, the J end by 5 bases, with 7 bases between. The germline V gene has CDR1 MNHEY and CDR2 SMNVEV (reference sequence). CDR3 nucleotide sequence: TGTGCCAGCAGTTTAGGCGCCCACAATGAGCAGTTCTTC. Protein product: CASSLGAHNEQFF.

This clone was seen a single time. The chain recombines TRBV25-1 with TRBJ2-2; D gene uncertain. The V gene lost 5 bases and the J gene lost 2 bases, with 9 bases spanning the gap. CDR1 and CDR2 (germline): MGHDK, SYGVNS. This CDR3 has 14 residues. The CDR3 DNA follows: TGTGCCAGCAGTCTCGCCCGCAACACCGGGGAGCTGTTTTTT. It specifies CASSLARNTGELFF.

The CDR3, as DNA: TGTGCCAGCAGCATGACAGGCTCGACTGGAAACACCATATATTTT. As protein: CASSMTGSTGNTIYF. This chain joins TRBV7-9 and TRBJ1-3; perhaps TRBD1 as D (6 bases). The CDR3 extends over 15 amino acids. Trimming removed 5 bases from V and 2 bases from J, with 13 bases in between. CDR1 is SEHNR, CDR2 FQNEAQ, per germline (reference sequence). Looking up the rest from reference TRBV7-9 and TRBJ1-3 gives the full variable domain: DTGVSQNPRHKITKRGQNVTFRCDPISEHNRLYWYRQTLGQGPEFLTYFQNEAQLEKSRLLSDRFSAERPKGSFSTLEIQRTEQGDSAMYLCASSMTGSTGNTIYFGEGSWLTVV.

The chain has TRBV11-3 and TRBJ1-2, with D unclear. Germline V lookup: CDR1 SGHNT, CDR2 YENEEA. The CDR3 totals 16 residues. The V end lost 5 bases, the J end lost 4 bases, and 20 bases lay between the germline ends. The CDR3 DNA follows: TGTGCCAGCAGCGCTGAGAGGTCGGCACGGACCTATGGCTACACCTTC. Protein: CASSAERSARTYGYTF.

Written as DNA, the CDR3 is TGCGCCAGCAGCTTGGTATCGGGAGCCCAGGATGAGCAGTTCTTC. Protein sequence: CASSLVSGAQDEQFF. J is TRBJ2-1 and V is TRBV5-1, with D possibly being TRBD2 (6 bases). The CDR3 is 15 amino acids. V was clipped by 0 bases and J by 8 bases, with 15 bases between them. Germline V gene lookup returns CDR1 SGHRS and CDR2 YFSETQ.

The J gene is TRBJ1-2, the V gene TRBV5-6, with D perhaps matching TRBD1 (6 bases). The CDR3 has 14 residues. CDR1 and CDR2 (germline): SGHDT, YYEEEE. V lost 4 bases, J lost 0 bases, and 10 bases lay in between. This CDR3 is CASSKGHPNYGYTF. The CDR3 bases are TGTGCCAGCAGCAAGGGACACCCTAACTATGGCTACACCTTC.

This clone was counted a single time. The genes are TRBV28 and TRBJ2-4; D possibly corresponds to TRBD2 (6 bases). Germline CDR1 is MDHEN and CDR2 is SYDVKM. The CDR3 is made up of 14 amino acids. The V and J ends lost 3 bases and 7 bases respectively, with 13 bases between them. Written as DNA, the CDR3 is TGTGCCAGCAGTTTCTCGGGGGAGTGGAACATTCAGTACTTC. The encoded protein is CASSFSGEWNIQYF.

There are a few counts of this clone. V usage is TRBV30 and J usage is TRBJ1-4, with D hard to call. CDR1 is GTSNPN, CDR2 SVGIG, per germline (reference sequence). The CDR3 has 16 amino acids. Trimming took off 0 bases at V and 0 bases at J, with 11 bases between the two ends. The CDR3 DNA reads as TGTGCCTGGAGTGTAACTCGGGTCCCAACTAATGAAAAACTGTTTTTT. It translates to CAWSVTRVPTNEKLFF.

This clone was observed a few times. The V call is TRBV7-9, the J call TRBJ1-6; D ambiguous. V lost 1 base to trimming and J lost 10 bases, with 5 bases between them. The length of the CDR3 is 12 residues. CDR1 and CDR2 (germline): SEHNR, FQNEAQ (reference sequence). The chain's CDR3 is CASSLVYSPLHF. CDR3 coding DNA: TGTGCCAGCAGCTTAGTTTACTCACCCCTCCACTTT. The full variable domain, in which reference TRBV7-9 and TRBJ1-6 provide the parts outside the CDR3, is DTGVSQNPRHKITKRGQNVTFRCDPISEHNRLYWYRQTLGQGPEFLTYFQNEAQLEKSRLLSDRFSAERPKGSFSTLEIQRTEQGDSAMYLCASSLVYSPLHFGNGTRLTVT.

This chain uses TRBV5-1 with TRBJ1-1; D might be TRBD1 (6 bases). Germline values: CDR1 SGHRS, CDR2 YFSETQ. CDR3 length: 15 amino acids. With 0 bases removed from V and 3 bases from J, the gap between germline ends came to 12 bases. The CDR3 sequence is CASSLVGTSDTEAFF. The CDR3 region has the DNA TGCGCCAGCAGCTTGGTTGGGACAAGTGACACTGAAGCTTTCTTT.

This chain connects TRBV19 to TRBJ1-2, with 8 nucleotides matching TRBD1. The V segment lost 5 bases and the J segment 4 bases; nucleotides outside the gene matches: 9. The length of the CDR3 is 15 residues. CDR1 is LNHDA and CDR2 is SQIVND in the germline V gene (reference sequence). Written as DNA, the CDR3 is TGTGCCAGTAGTGTTCAGGGGGCCTCACTCTATGGCTACACCTTC. This encodes CASSVQGASLYGYTF.

This clone is a singleton in its sample. The V gene is TRBV28, the J gene TRBJ1-2; D is unclear. Germline assignment: CDR1 MDHEN and CDR2 SYDVKM. V shed 5 bases and J shed 5 bases, with 15 bases lying between them. CDR3 length: 14 amino acids. This CDR3 is CASSPGDTPYGYTF. In DNA, the CDR3 is TGTGCCAGCAGTCCTGGGGATACCCCATATGGCTACACCTTC.

The count of this clone is one. This chain uses TRBV5-1 with TRBJ2-3; D not resolved. The CDR3 loop spans 14 amino acids. Germline V lookup: CDR1 SGHRS, CDR2 YFSETQ. V lost 0 bases, J lost 2 bases, and 7 bases lay in between. CDR3 DNA: TGCGCCAGCAGCTTGGAAAAGCCCACAGATACGCAGTATTTT. Translated, it gives CASSLEKPTDTQYF. Together with reference TRBV5-1 and TRBJ2-3, the CDR3 gives the full variable domain: KAGVTQTPRYLIKTRGQQVTLSCSPISGHRSVSWYQQTPGQGLQFLFEYFSETQRNKGNFPGRFSGRQFSNSRSEMNVSTLELGDSALYLCASSLEKPTDTQYFGPGTRLTVL.